These T cell receptor beta chains were read from a single sample in a study of blood T cell repertoires in COVID-19. Repertoires were generated with immunoSEQ multiplex PCR, while TCRdb's copy carries only in-frame clones and drops some. The sample yields under 500,000 clones, about 85% seen once. The sample consisted of PBMCs or T cells enriched from blood (not recorded which). Receptors were obtained from a woman aged 18-29 years with acute COVID-19. The CDR3 runs from the conserved cysteine through the conserved F or W. A D gene is named only where the DNA matches it firmly. The listing skips clone size in some rows; elsewhere it reads once, few, many or a size class.

d_call | j_call | clone_size | v_call | cdr3_nt | cdr3_aa
TRBD2 | TRBJ2-2 | . | TRBV2 | TGTGCCAGCAGTGGTGTCGGGGGGAATCCCGGGGAGCTGTTTTTT | CASSGVGGNPGELFF
. | TRBJ1-6 | few | TRBV29-1 | TGCAGCGCCCGGAGGGACGACTCCTATAATTCACCCCTCCACTTT | CSARRDDSYNSPLHF
TRBD2 | TRBJ2-7 | . | TRBV2 | TGTGCCAGCTCCGGGACTAACGACGAGCAGTACTTC | CASSGTNDEQYF
. | TRBJ2-5 | . | TRBV5-1 | TGCGCCAGCAGCTTGGCCCCCCCGGAGACCCAGTACTTC | CASSLAPPETQYF
. | TRBJ2-1 | . | TRBV6-5 | TGTGCCAGCAGTTACACCCGGGGGAAGGAGCAGTTCTTC | CASSYTRGKEQFF
TRBD2 | TRBJ2-1 | . | TRBV6-5 | TGTGCCAGCATAGGGACTAGCGGGAACTACAATGAGCAGTTCTTC | CASIGTSGNYNEQFF
. | TRBJ2-1 | . | TRBV27 | TGTGCCAGCAGTTCACAGGCTTCTCGGCAGTTCTTC | CASSSQASRQFF
TRBD1 | TRBJ1-2 | . | TRBV15 | TGTGCCACCAGCAGAGATGGGACAGTTACAAAGGGCTACACCTTC | CATSRDGTVTKGYTF
. | TRBJ1-3 | few | TRBV5-1 | TGCGCCAGCAGCTTGGCTCCAGGAGGCTCTGGAAACACCATATATTTT | CASSLAPGGSGNTIYF
. | TRBJ2-3 | . | TRBV10-1 | TGCGCCAGCAGTGTTCAGGGCACAGATACGCAGTATTTT | CASSVQGTDTQYF
. | TRBJ2-7 | . | TRBV19 | TGTGCCAGTAGCCCGGTCCTCTCCTACGAGCAGTACTTC | CASSPVLSYEQYF
TRBD2 | TRBJ2-1 | . | TRBV6-2/TRBV6-3 | TGTGCCAGCAGTCGCAGACTAGCCGACTTCTCCTACAATGAGCAGTTCTTC | CASSRRLADFSYNEQFF
. | TRBJ1-2 | . | TRBV4-2 | TGTGCCAGCAGCCAAGACAGGGTTTCTGGGCATGGCTACACCTTC | CASSQDRVSGHGYTF
TRBD2 | TRBJ2-7 | . | TRBV6-2/TRBV6-3 | TGTGCCAGCAGCCCTCTGGGTTCTAGCGGGGGGTTCGAGCAGTACTTC | CASSPLGSSGGFEQYF
TRBD1 | TRBJ2-7 | . | TRBV3-1/TRBV3-2 | TGTGCCAGCAGCCGAAACAGGGGTTACGAGCAGTACTTC | CASSRNRGYEQYF
TRBD2 | TRBJ2-7 | . | TRBV10-2 | TGCGCCAGCAGTGAGTCCTTTAGCGGGTTCAGCGTCGAGCAGTACTTC | CASSESFSGFSVEQYF
TRBD2 | TRBJ2-1 | . | TRBV5-1 | TGCGCCAGCAGCACGCCGGGACTAGCGGGGCTAAATGAGCAGTTCTTC | CASSTPGLAGLNEQFF
TRBD1 | TRBJ1-2 | . | TRBV11-1 | TGTGCCAGCAGCGGGGCCAGGGGGAATTATGGCTACACCTTC | CASSGARGNYGYTF
. | TRBJ1-2 | . | TRBV18 | TGTGCCAGCTCACCGGGACACAACAACTATGGCTACACCTTC | CASSPGHNNYGYTF
. | TRBJ2-7 | . | TRBV28 | TGTGCCAGCAGTTTAGCCCCCTCGGGGCAGTACTTC | CASSLAPSGQYF
. | TRBJ2-3 | . | TRBV13 | TGTGCCAGCAGTCCTGGGGGGGCCTCTCCAGATACGCAGTATTTT | CASSPGGASPDTQYF
. | TRBJ1-5 | . | TRBV3-1/TRBV3-2 | TGTGCCAGCAGCCAAGGGCAGGGGAGCAATCAGCCCCAGCATTTT | CASSQGQGSNQPQHF
TRBD1 | TRBJ2-5 | . | TRBV29-1 | TGCAGCGTCCACTTATTTACCGGGACAGGGGGTATGCAGACCCAGTACTTC | CSVHLFTGTGGMQTQYF
. | TRBJ1-5 | . | TRBV2 | TGTGCCAGCAGTTCCACAGGGTATAGCAATCAGCCCCAGCATTTT | CASSSTGYSNQPQHF
. | TRBJ2-1 | . | TRBV14 | TGTGCCAGCAGCCAAGGACAGGCCTTATACAATGAGCAGTTCTTC | CASSQGQALYNEQFF
. | TRBJ2-7 | . | TRBV5-1 | TGCGCCAGCAGCTTGGCCGGGGGCTCCTACGAGCAGTACTTC | CASSLAGGSYEQYF
. | TRBJ1-2 | . | TRBV7-9 | TGTGCCAGCAGCTTAAGTGGAGGGCAGACAAATGGCTACACCTTC | CASSLSGGQTNGYTF
. | TRBJ2-5 | once | TRBV6-5 | TGTGCCACCGAAGCGGGTTCGCAGACCCAGTACTTC | CATEAGSQTQYF
. | TRBJ2-1 | . | TRBV6-1 | TGTGCCAGCAGTGAAGCAGTTAGCTCCTACAATGAGCAGTTCTTC | CASSEAVSSYNEQFF
TRBD1 | TRBJ1-5 | once | TRBV2 | TGTGCCAGCAGTGACGGGACAGGGGTATGGAGCAATCAGCCCCAGCATTTT | CASSDGTGVWSNQPQHF
. | TRBJ1-3 | . | TRBV6-5 | TGTGCCAGCAGTTACTCGACAGGCTCTGGAAACACCATATATTTT | CASSYSTGSGNTIYF
TRBD2 | TRBJ2-5 | . | TRBV4-2 | TGTGCCAGCAGCCAAGAACTAGCGGGGCTACAAGAGACCCAGTACTTC | CASSQELAGLQETQYF
TRBD2 | TRBJ2-1 | . | TRBV10-2 | TGCGCCAGCAGTGACTCCAGCGGGGGTCCCACCTACAATGAGCAGTTCTTC | CASSDSSGGPTYNEQFF
. | TRBJ1-4 | . | TRBV7-9 | TGTGCCAGCAGCTTGACAGATTCGAACGAAAAACTGTTTTTT | CASSLTDSNEKLFF
. | TRBJ1-2 | . | TRBV24-1 | TGTGCCACCAGTGATGCAGGGGCCGGTGGCTACACCTTC | CATSDAGAGGYTF
. | TRBJ2-1 | . | TRBV5-4 | TGTGCCAGCAGCTCCTCGTCGGGTGTCAATGAGCAGTTCTTC | CASSSSSGVNEQFF
TRBD1 | TRBJ1-2 | . | TRBV28 | TGTGCCAGCAGTCCCGTCTCTTATGACAGGGGCTATGGCTACACCTTC | CASSPVSYDRGYGYTF
. | TRBJ1-4 | . | TRBV19 | TGTGCCAGTAGTACCCAGAATGAAAAACTGTTTTTT | CASSTQNEKLFF
TRBD1 | TRBJ2-2 | . | TRBV28 | TGTGCCAGCAGTTTATTCGGACAGGGGTACCACGGGGAGCTGTTTTTT | CASSLFGQGYHGELFF
. | TRBJ2-3 | . | TRBV19 | TGTGCCAGTAGAACAGGGAATACGCAGTATTTT | CASRTGNTQYF
. | TRBJ2-7 | . | TRBV3-1/TRBV3-2 | TGTGCCAGCAGCCAACGGGCCTACGAGCAGTACTTC | CASSQRAYEQYF
. | TRBJ2-1 | . | TRBV9 | TGTGCCAGCAGCGCCCGTGACCTCAGGACAGAGAGAAACAATGAGCAGTTCTTC | CASSARDLRTERNNEQFF
. | TRBJ1-2 | . | TRBV28 | TGTGCCAGCAGCCTAACTAACTATGGCTACACCTTC | CASSLTNYGYTF
TRBD1 | TRBJ2-7 | . | TRBV18 | TGTGCCAGCTCACCGACAGGGGACGAGCAGTACTTC | CASSPTGDEQYF
. | TRBJ1-1 | . | TRBV12-5 | TGTGCTAGTGGTTTGGAGGGAGGGGTCTGGGGGCCGGGTGGAGCTTTCTTT | CASGLEGGVWGPGGAFF
. | TRBJ1-2 | . | TRBV2 | TGTGCCAGCAGTGCCAGGACGGGGGTCGGCTATGGCTACACCTTC | CASSARTGVGYGYTF
TRBD2 | TRBJ2-7 | . | TRBV27 | TGTGCCAGCAGGCTGGGACTAGCGCCTGACTACGAGCAGTACTTC | CASRLGLAPDYEQYF
TRBD2 | TRBJ2-7 | few | TRBV27 | TGTGCCAGCACACTAGCGGGAGGACCCTACGAGCAGTACTTC | CASTLAGGPYEQYF
. | TRBJ1-5 | . | TRBV20-1 | TGCAGTGCTAGTCAGTCAGGGCCGACGGGGCCCCAGCATTTT | CSASQSGPTGPQHF
. | TRBJ1-3 | . | TRBV4-2 | TGTGCCAGCAGCCGAGGGGGAAGGTCTGGAAACACCATATATTTT | CASSRGGRSGNTIYF
TRBD2 | TRBJ2-3 | . | TRBV11-3 | TGTGCCAGCAGCCCCCCCGGGGGGACTGGGACAGATACGCAGTATTTT | CASSPPGGTGTDTQYF
. | TRBJ2-7 | . | TRBV4-3 | TGCGCCAGCAGCCAAGATCTTCCAGCGCTTTCCTACGAGCAGTACTTC | CASSQDLPALSYEQYF
TRBD1 | TRBJ2-2 | . | TRBV25-1 | TGTGCCAACACCTCGAGGACAGGGAACACCGGGGAGCTGTTTTTT | CANTSRTGNTGELFF
. | TRBJ2-2 | . | TRBV6-5 | TGTGCCAGCATTTTAGTTCCCGGGGCCGGGGAGCTGTTTTTT | CASILVPGAGELFF